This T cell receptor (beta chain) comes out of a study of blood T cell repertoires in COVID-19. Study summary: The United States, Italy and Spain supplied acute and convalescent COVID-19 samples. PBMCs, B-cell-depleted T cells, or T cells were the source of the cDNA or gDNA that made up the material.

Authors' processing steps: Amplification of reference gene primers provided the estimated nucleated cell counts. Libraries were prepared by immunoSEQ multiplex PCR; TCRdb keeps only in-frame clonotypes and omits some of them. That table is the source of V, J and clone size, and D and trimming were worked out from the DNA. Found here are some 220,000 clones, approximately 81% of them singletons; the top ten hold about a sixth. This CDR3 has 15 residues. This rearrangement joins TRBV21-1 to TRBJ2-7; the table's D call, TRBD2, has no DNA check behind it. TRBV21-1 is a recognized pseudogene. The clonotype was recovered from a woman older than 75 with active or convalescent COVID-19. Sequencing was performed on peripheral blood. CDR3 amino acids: CASSQRTSDNYEQYF. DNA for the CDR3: TGTGCCAGCAGCCAACGGACTAGCGACAACTACGAGCAGTACTTC.